The entry that follows covers one T cell receptor (beta chain) sequence. Only in-frame clones appear in the TCRdb table, and some are missing; sequencing was by immunoSEQ multiplex PCR. This sample has 80,000 or so clones, with 90% to 95% found just once. This sample was taken from a study of technical replicates of blood from a few donors. The trim removed 4 bases at V and 7 bases at J, leaving 12 bases unmatched. Germline CDR1 ENHRY, CDR2 SYGVKD. CDR3 length: 15 amino acids. The chain combines TRBV10-3 with TRBJ2-7, with TRBD2 identical over 8 bases. Input material: T cells isolated from PBMCs. The receptor was derived from a human donor in good health. CDR3 amino acids: CAISVAGGAEGEQYF. The DNA for the CDR3 is TGTGCCATCAGTGTTGCGGGGGGCGCCGAGGGGGAGCAGTACTTC.